The 23 T cell receptor beta chains reported below all come from one sample, sequenced in a study of CD8+CD57+ T cells in acquired aplastic anemia. Patients picked for sequencing had shown CD8+CD57+ cell expansion detected by flow cytometry. Genomic DNA, serving as template, underwent TCR beta VDJ and CDR3 profiling. TCRdb called the reads again in MiXCR, with one record for every CDR3 protein. The sample records 150,000 to 200,000 distinct CDR3 sequences, less than 65% being singletons. The source material was sorted CD4+, CD8+, or CD8+CD57+ T cells (not recorded which) from PBMCs. The source of these receptors is a human donor with aplastic anemia.

CDR3 nucleotide sequence: TGTGCCAGCAGTGAATGGGTAGCCCTGCACAATGAGCAGTTCTTC. Its translation is CASSEWVALHNEQFF. The rearrangement joins TRBV2 to TRBJ2-1; D remains unclear. From germline, CDR1 is SNHLY and CDR2 FYNNEI. V dropped 2 bases and J dropped 5 bases, with 13 bases sitting between them. This CDR3 has 15 amino acids.

This clonotype was counted only a few times. This chain uses TRBV11-2 with TRBJ2-7; a possible D gene is TRBD1 (5 bases). Germline loops: CDR1 SGHAT, CDR2 FQNNGV. This CDR3 is 12 amino acids long. V lost 1 base, J lost 5 bases, and 6 bases lay in between. CDR3 sequence reads: CASSLAGNEQYF. In DNA form, the CDR3 reads TGTGCCAGCAGCTTAGCAGGGAACGAGCAGTACTTC.

V and J are TRBV5-1 and TRBJ1-2; possibly TRBD1 for D (5 bases). The V end was cut by 7 bases, the J end by 4 bases, with 17 bases between. The CDR3 consists of 14 residues. The germline gives CDR1 SGHRS, CDR2 YFSETQ. The CDR3 region is CASGAQGSSYGYTF. CDR3 sequence (DNA): TGCGCCAGCGGGGCACAAGGGTCGTCCTATGGCTACACCTTC.

This clonotype was detected many times. The V gene is TRBV24-1, the J gene TRBJ1-4; 7 nucleotides agree with TRBD1. The V and J ends lost 0 bases and 2 bases, in that order; junction bases with no gene match: 8. The CDR3 consists of 18 residues. From germline, CDR1 is KGHDR and CDR2 SFDVKD. The CDR3 region is CATSDLKGAMGTNEKLFF. The CDR3 nucleotides are TGTGCCACCAGTGATTTGAAGGGGGCGATGGGCACTAATGAAAAACTGTTTTTT.

This clonotype showed up just a few times. The CDR3 here is CAISDGNYGYTF. CDR3 coding DNA: TGTGCCATCAGTGACGGAAACTATGGCTACACCTTC. The V gene is TRBV10-3, the J gene TRBJ1-2, with unresolved D. Germline CDR1 and CDR2: ENHRY and SYGVKD. V was trimmed by 3 bases and J by 2 bases, leaving 4 bases between them. This CDR3 region has 12 residues.

This clonotype occurred many times. The chain combines TRBV2 with TRBJ1-2; 11 nucleotides align to TRBD1. J lost 3 bases, V lost 2 bases, and 2 bases had no gene match. This CDR3 comprises 15 residues. Per germline, CDR1 SNHLY and CDR2 FYNNEI. The CDR3 DNA is TGTGCCAGCAGTGAACGGGACAGGGGGGACTATGGCTACACCTTC. It is translated as CASSERDRGDYGYTF.

This clonotype was seen a handful of times. CDR3 sequence reads: CASNRRTGDGYGYTF. Here the CDR3 DNA reads TGTGCCAGTAACCGGAGGACAGGGGATGGCTATGGCTACACCTTC. The rearrangement links TRBV19 to TRBJ1-2; 9 nucleotides agree with TRBD1. CDR1 is LNHDA and CDR2 is SQIVND in the germline V gene (reference sequence). The CDR3 loop spans 15 amino acids. V lost 7 bases, J lost 4 bases, and 10 bases stayed unmatched.

There are many counts of this clonotype. V usage is TRBV7-8 and J usage is TRBJ2-2; D gene ambiguous. This CDR3 spans 13 amino acids. Looked up from germline, CDR1 is SGHVS and CDR2 is FQNEAQ. Trimming cost V 3 bases and J 2 bases, with 4 bases left between them. CDR3 protein: CASSFVNTGELFF. CDR3 DNA: TGTGCCAGCAGCTTCGTTAACACCGGGGAGCTGTTTTTT. Complete variable domain (other parts from reference TRBV7-8 and TRBJ2-2): GAGVSQSPRYKVAKRGQDVALRCDPISGHVSLFWYQQALGQGPEFLTYFQNEAQLDKSGLPSDRFFAERPEGSVSTLKIQRTQQEDSAVYLCASSFVNTGELFFGEGSRLTVL.

This chain links TRBV20-1 with TRBJ1-2; D may be TRBD1 (6 bases). Per germline, CDR1 DFQATT and CDR2 SNEGSKA (reference sequence). This CDR3 is 13 amino acids long. V lost 4 bases, J lost 3 bases, and 12 bases lay in between. CDR3 protein: CSATDSSYYGYTF. The CDR3 DNA reads TGCAGTGCTACGGACAGTTCTTACTATGGCTACACCTTC.

The chain carries TRBV2 and TRBJ1-2; 7 bases map to TRBD1. The CDR3 contains 15 residues. The germline V gene has CDR1 SNHLY and CDR2 FYNNEI. V shed 4 bases, J shed 3 bases, and the junction held 8 bases outside the gene matches. This CDR3 reads CASSAFTGADYGYTF. Here the CDR3 DNA reads TGTGCCAGCAGTGCCTTCACAGGGGCGGACTATGGCTACACCTTC. The full variable domain, with the rest looked up from reference TRBV2 and TRBJ1-2, is EPEVTQTPSHQVTQMGQEVILRCVPISNHLYFYWYRQILGQKVEFLVSFYNNEISEKSEIFDDQFSVERPDGSNFTLKIRSTKLEDSAMYFCASSAFTGADYGYTFGSGTRLTVV.

The gene calls are TRBV6-6 and TRBJ1-1; the D gene is possibly TRBD1 (6 bases). The CDR3 sequence is 13 residues long. V was clipped by 10 bases and J by 0 bases, with 12 bases between them. CDR1 MNHNY and CDR2 SVGAGI come from the germline V gene (reference sequence). The CDR3 DNA reads as TGTGCCATCAGCAGGGGTATGAACACTGAAGCTTTCTTT. This sequence encodes CAISRGMNTEAFF.

This rearrangement joins TRBV24-1 to TRBJ1-1; D is possibly TRBD1 (5 bases). Trimming stripped 2 bases from V and 0 bases from J, with 15 bases between. The CDR3 is 17 residues long. The V gene's germline CDR1 is KGHDR and CDR2 SFDVKD. The CDR3 bases are TGTGCCACCAGTGATTACAGGTCTGGGGGAATGAACACTGAAGCTTTCTTT. This translates into CATSDYRSGGMNTEAFF.

The chain recombines TRBV14 with TRBJ2-1, with D uncertain. Gene TRBJ2-7 matches the end of the DNA better, so the J call may be wrong. The CDR3 is 15 residues long. Per the germline V gene, CDR1 is SGHDN and CDR2 is FVKESK. DNA of the CDR3: TGTGCCAGCAGCCAAGCAATTAGCCCCTCCTACGAGCAGTACTTC. Translated, it gives CASSQAISPSYEQYF.

Notes on this clonotype: This could be a read error, since a much larger clone is one nucleotide away. The rearrangement uses TRBV5-6 and TRBJ2-2; possibly TRBD2 for D (9 bases). Germline-derived CDR1 and CDR2 are SGHDT and YYEEEE. The CDR3 is 15 amino acids. CDR3 sequence reads: CDSSGRTGSTGELFF. CDR3 nucleotides: TGTGACAGCAGCGGGAGGACAGGGAGCACCGGGGAGCTGTTTTTT.

The rearrangement uses TRBV19 and TRBJ2-7; D possibly matches TRBD1 or TRBD2 (5 bases each). This CDR3 is 13 amino acids long. Germline V CDR1 and CDR2: LNHDA, SQIVND (reference sequence). With 7 bases removed from V and 1 base from J, the gap between germline ends came to 11 bases. CDR3 amino acids: CASTRDASYEQYF. In DNA form, the CDR3 reads TGTGCCAGTACTAGGGACGCATCCTACGAGCAGTACTTC.

The rearrangement uses TRBV19 and TRBJ1-5; TRBD1 might be the D (6 bases). The CDR3 contains 14 residues. The V gene's germline CDR1 is LNHDA and CDR2 SQIVND (reference sequence). V was shortened by 6 bases and J by 9 bases, with 18 bases between the two germline ends. This chain's CDR3 is CASRNNRASGPQHF. The CDR3 DNA reads as TGTGCCAGTAGAAACAACAGGGCTTCCGGGCCCCAGCATTTT.

The gene calls are TRBV27 and TRBJ1-3; no definite D call. The CDR3 totals 15 residues. Trimming removed 8 bases from V and 0 bases from J, with 14 bases in between. Per the germline V gene, CDR1 is MNHEY and CDR2 is SMNVEV (reference sequence). CDR3 coding DNA: TGTGCCAGCGCTAGCGACGGCAACTCTGGAAACACCATATATTTT. Translation gives CASASDGNSGNTIYF.

The chain is built from TRBV20-1 and TRBJ2-5; TRBD1 agrees at 7 bases. The CDR3 is 15 residues long. Trimming at V came to 4 bases and at J to 4 bases, leaving 12 bases not matched to a gene. Germline V CDR1 and CDR2: DFQATT, SNEGSKA (reference sequence). This CDR3 is CSAILLTGMGETQYF. The CDR3 nucleotides are TGCAGTGCTATCCTCCTGACAGGGATGGGAGAGACCCAGTACTTC.

In this sample, this clonotype turned up a few times. The chain combines TRBV7-7 with TRBJ2-7, with 8 bases lining up with TRBD2. This CDR3 comprises 13 residues. Germline lookup yields CDR1 SSHAT and CDR2 FNYEAQ (reference sequence). Here the CDR3 DNA reads TGTGCTAGGGCCAGCGGGGGCCCATACGAGCAGTACTTC. Protein: CARASGGPYEQYF.

The chain has TRBV20-1 and TRBJ2-3; the match to TRBD2 covers 14 bases. The J segment lost 5 bases and the V segment lost 6 bases, leaving 10 bases of the junction unmatched. CDR3 length equals 16 residues. The V gene's germline CDR1 is DFQATT and CDR2 SNEGSKA (reference sequence). As DNA, the CDR3 is TGCAGTGCCCGCCTGACTAGCGGGAGGGCCGTAGATACGCAGTATTTT. It yields the protein CSARLTSGRAVDTQYF.

The genes are TRBV12-5 and TRBJ2-7; the D is unclear. The CDR3 length is 12 residues. Germline V gene sequence: CDR1 LGHNT, CDR2 FRNRAP. Here the CDR3 DNA reads TGTGCCAGCAGTCCAAGATCCTACGAGCAGTACTTC. This translates into CASSPRSYEQYF. The full variable domain, completed using reference TRBV12-5 and TRBJ2-7, is DARVTQTPRHKVTEMGQEVTMRCQPILGHNTVFWYRQTMMQGLELLAYFRNRAPLDDSGMPKDRFSAEMPDATLATLKIQPSEPRDSAVYFCASSPRSYEQYFGPGTRLTVT.

This clonotype was seen repeatedly, ten times or more. The V call is TRBV4-1, the J call TRBJ2-7; 7 nucleotides line up with TRBD1. The CDR3 has 17 amino acids. The V gene end was trimmed by 4 bases and the J gene end by 7 bases; junction bases not matched to a gene: 19. Germline assignment: CDR1 MGHRA and CDR2 YSYEKL. Here the CDR3 DNA reads TGCGCCAGCAGCCCAGCGGCTAGGGCAGGGGGTTCCCGGGAGCAGTACTTC. It yields the protein CASSPAARAGGSREQYF.

This clonotype was recorded a few times. A read error may account for a junction end that differs from germline. The CDR3 DNA follows: TGTGCCTGCAGTTACTCCGGGGTTTACGAGCAGTACTTC. It is translated as CACSYSGVYEQYF. The rearrangement uses TRBV6-6 and TRBJ2-7; possibly TRBD2 for D (5 bases). Germline V gene sequence: CDR1 MNHNY, CDR2 SVGAGI (reference sequence). This CDR3 has 13 amino acids.